This TCR beta chain was sequenced during a study of a mutant IDH1 vaccine in newly diagnosed glioma. Overall study: Scheduled for weeks 1, 3, 5, 7, 11, 15, 19 and 23, eight vaccinations were given to patients.

On this clone: As yet, its antigen is unknown.

V lost 8 bases to trimming and J lost 2 bases, with 10 bases between them. Germline CDR1 reads SNHLY; CDR2 reads FYNNEI. This CDR3 contains 13 residues. Produced via immunoSEQ multiplex PCR; TCRdb's table is partial and in-frame only. The data hold about 81,000 clones, with 85% observed a single time. Regarding time point: week 23, last vaccination. Vaccination used 300 ug of mutant IDH1 20-mer peptide per dose, with topical imiquimod. Specimen: PBMCs, collected from a glioma patient whose treatment included an IDH1 peptide vaccine. The clonotype was recovered from a man aged 25 to 45 with glioma. Some clones in this sample may be carry-over from other donors' samples. The rearrangement uses TRBV2 and TRBJ2-1, with D perhaps given as TRBD1 or TRBD2 (5 bases each). CDR3 region: CASGGEAYNEQFF. The CDR3, as DNA: TGTGCCAGCGGGGGAGAGGCCTACAATGAGCAGTTCTTC.